Below, 17 T cell receptor beta chains from the same sample are listed, as sequenced in a study of beta chain features in type 1 diabetes. Study results and limitations: People with Type 1 diabetes carried modestly yet significantly shorter TCRB CDR3s in all four CD4+ subsets.

The authors reverse transcribed all of the isolated RNA, so sequencing captured expressed TCRB transcripts. Here immunoSEQ multiplex PCR was the method, and the copy in TCRdb shows in-frame clones only, minus some. The sample has about 160,000 clones, 9% to 10% seen once; the top ten hold roughly 0.72%. These receptors' targets are unknown. Specimen: central memory CD4+ T cells from blood. These receptors all stem from a woman younger than 45 with type 1 diabetes.

This clone was picked up a small number of times. The rearrangement uses TRBV9 and TRBJ2-7, with D possibly matching TRBD2 (5 bases). The V and J ends lost 0 bases and 1 base respectively, with 8 bases between them. The CDR3 spans 14 residues. Per germline, CDR1 SGDLS and CDR2 YYNGEE. CDR3 sequence (DNA): TGTGCCAGCAGCGTAGCGTGGACTTCCTACGAGCAGTACTTC. This sequence encodes CASSVAWTSYEQYF.

This chain links TRBV9 with TRBJ2-7; 8 bases align to TRBD2. The J segment lost 2 bases and the V segment lost 0 bases, leaving 4 bases of the junction unmatched. Germline CDR1 is SGDLS and CDR2 is YYNGEE. There are 15 residues in the CDR3. This CDR3 reads CASSVDLGRAYEQYF. The CDR3 DNA reads as TGTGCCAGCAGCGTAGATCTCGGGAGGGCCTACGAGCAGTACTTC.

This clone was counted a few times. This sample also contains other DNA sequences that code for the same CDR3. The chain carries TRBV2 and TRBJ1-1; a possible D gene is TRBD1 (6 bases). CDR3 length equals 13 residues. Germline V gives CDR1 SNHLY, CDR2 FYNNEI. V was pared by 4 bases and J by 1 base, with 7 bases between. CDR3 residues: CASSVQGNTEAFF. CDR3 bases: TGTGCCAGCAGTGTACAGGGGAACACTGAAGCTTTCTTT.

A few counts support this clone. This chain connects TRBV7-3 to TRBJ2-1, with TRBD1 matching over 7 bases. V shed 5 bases and J 8 bases; nucleotides not matched to a gene: 6. CDR3 length: 13 residues. Looked up from germline, CDR1 is SGHTA and CDR2 is FQGTGA. CDR3 DNA sequence: TGTGCCAGCAGCCGGGACAGTTTGGATGAGCAGTTCTTC. As protein: CASSRDSLDEQFF. Based on the CDR3 plus reference TRBV7-3 and TRBJ2-1, the full variable domain is GAGVSQTPSNKVTEKGKYVELRCDPISGHTALYWYRQSLGQGPEFLIYFQGTGAADDSGLPNDRFFAVRPEGSVSTLKIQRTERGDSAVYLCASSRDSLDEQFFGPGTRLTVL.

The chain has TRBV19 and TRBJ2-3; possible D gene TRBD2, 5 bases. The ends were cut back, 7 bases at V and 5 bases at J, with 10 bases in the middle. The CDR3 sequence is 12 residues long. From germline, CDR1 is LNHDA and CDR2 SQIVND (reference sequence). The CDR3 spells CASKPEGDTQYF. Written as DNA, the CDR3 is TGTGCCAGTAAACCAGAGGGAGATACGCAGTATTTT.

The sample holds a few counts of this clone. CDR3 DNA: TGTGCCAGCTCACCAAACGGCCAAGAGACCCAGTACTTC. Its translation is CASSPNGQETQYF. This chain joins TRBV18 and TRBJ2-5, with unresolved D. The germline CDR1 and CDR2 sequences are KGHSH and LQKENI. V was shortened by 2 bases and J by 1 base, with 5 bases between the two germline ends. The CDR3 runs to 13 residues.

The genes are TRBV7-6 and TRBJ2-7, with 7 nucleotides matching TRBD2. The CDR3 has 15 amino acids. From germline, CDR1 is SGHVS and CDR2 FNYEAQ. Losses at the gene ends were 5 bases for V and 3 bases for J; bases not matched to a gene: 10. CDR3 nucleotide sequence: TGTGCCAGCAGCCTAGGGGCCTCTAGCGGCTACGAGCAGTACTTC. It yields the protein CASSLGASSGYEQYF.

CDR3 in amino acids: CASSVRQYQETQYF. For the CDR3, the DNA is TGTGCCAGCAGTGTTCGACAGTATCAAGAGACCCAGTACTTC. This chain links TRBV25-1 with TRBJ2-5, with D possibly TRBD1 on 5 matching bases. With 4 bases removed from V and 2 bases from J, the gap between germline ends came to 11 bases. CDR1 is MGHDK, CDR2 SYGVNS, per germline. This CDR3 has 14 amino acids. Filled out from reference TRBV25-1 and TRBJ2-5, the complete variable domain reads EADIYQTPRYLVIGTGKKITLECSQTMGHDKMYWYQQDPGMELHLIHYSYGVNSTEKGDLSSESTVSRIRTEHFPLTLESARPSHTSQYLCASSVRQYQETQYFGPGTRLLVL.

This clone was detected many times. The sample contains more than one DNA sequence encoding this CDR3. The gene calls are TRBV11-2 and TRBJ2-5; D remains unclear. Germline CDR1 is SGHAT and CDR2 is FQNNGV. Deletions cut 5 bases from V and 0 bases from J, with 4 bases between. The CDR3 has 12 residues. The CDR3 loop reads CASSPYQETQYF. The CDR3 bases are TGTGCCAGCAGCCCCTACCAAGAGACCCAGTACTTC. Combining the CDR3 with reference TRBV11-2 and TRBJ2-5 gives the whole variable domain EAGVAQSPRYKIIEKRQSVAFWCNPISGHATLYWYQQILGQGPKLLIQFQNNGVVDDSQLPKDRFSAERLKGVDSTLKIQPAKLEDSAVYLCASSPYQETQYFGPGTRLLVL.

In its sample, this clone was seen a few times. The chain links TRBV18 to TRBJ2-1; 8 bases agree with TRBD2. Germline V CDR1 and CDR2: KGHSH, LQKENI. The CDR3 runs to 14 residues. With V trimmed by 4 bases and J by 1 base, 0 bases remained unmatched. CDR3 in DNA: TGTGCCAGCTCACTAGCGGGGTCCTACAATGAGCAGTTCTTC. Amino acid sequence: CASSLAGSYNEQFF.

The table lists this clone with a few counts. The rearrangement joins TRBV6-6 to TRBJ2-7; D may be TRBD2 (6 bases). The germline CDR1 and CDR2 sequences are MNHNY and SVGAGI (reference sequence). V shed 5 bases and J shed 11 bases, with 22 bases lying between them. The CDR3 totals 14 residues. CDR3 loop: CASSTPGVRYQEYF. The CDR3 nucleotides read TGTGCCAGCAGTACTCCGGGAGTAAGATATCAGGAGTACTTC.

In DNA form, the CDR3 reads TGTGCCACCAGCACCCGGGACAGGGGGTCGAAGACCCAGTACTTC. This sequence encodes CATSTRDRGSKTQYF. The chain uses TRBV15 and TRBJ2-5; TRBD1 aligns across 11 bases. The germline gives CDR1 LNHNV, CDR2 YYDKDF (reference sequence). After removal of 4 bases from V and 6 bases from J, the junction contained 7 bases not matched to a gene. This CDR3 is 15 amino acids long.

The chain has TRBV19 and TRBJ2-1; possible D gene TRBD2, 6 bases. The CDR3 contains 14 residues. The germline V gene encodes CDR1 LNHDA and CDR2 SQIVND (reference sequence). The V gene lost 2 bases and the J gene lost 9 bases, with 14 bases spanning the gap. CDR3 nucleotide sequence: TGTGCCAGTAGTATATCCCGACTAGGCGGTGAGCAGTTCTTC. This gives the protein CASSISRLGGEQFF.

This clone was recorded many times. This sample also contains other DNA sequences that code for the same CDR3. The chain combines TRBV5-4 with TRBJ2-3; 8 nucleotides match TRBD1. The CDR3 has 15 amino acids. CDR1 SGHNT and CDR2 YYREEE come from the germline V gene (reference sequence). Trimming at V came to 0 bases and at J to 3 bases, leaving 3 bases not matched to a gene. The CDR3, as DNA: TGTGCCAGCAGCTTGGACAGGGGGTATACAGATACGCAGTATTTT. It encodes CASSLDRGYTDTQYF.

The gene calls are TRBV30 and TRBJ2-1; 10 bases agree with TRBD2. CDR3 length: 16 amino acids. V lost 3 bases, J lost 9 bases, and 14 bases stayed unmatched. Germline V gene lookup returns CDR1 GTSNPN and CDR2 SVGIG (reference sequence). CDR3 nucleotides: TGTGCCTGGAGCCGGAACAGCGGGAGGGCCAGTCCTGAGCAGTTCTTC. Its protein is CAWSRNSGRASPEQFF.

This clone occurred a few times. The chain carries TRBV7-2 and TRBJ2-1; 10 bases fit TRBD2. The CDR3 runs to 17 residues. CDR1 and CDR2 from the germline V gene are SGHTA and FQGNSA. Unmatched junction bases numbered 8, after V lost 6 bases and J lost 0 bases. The CDR3 region has the DNA TGTGCCAGCAGTCGAAGACTAGCGGGCAGCTCCTACAATGAGCAGTTCTTC. Protein sequence: CASSRRLAGSSYNEQFF.

This clone occurred a few times. The chain couples TRBV30 to TRBJ2-7; TRBD1 matches at 7 bases. Germline lookup yields CDR1 GTSNPN and CDR2 SVGIG (reference sequence). This CDR3 contains 14 residues. Germline trimming cut 0 bases from V and 0 bases from J; bases unmatched to any gene: 2. CDR3 protein: CAWSVGGSSYEQYF. DNA of the CDR3: TGTGCCTGGAGTGTAGGGGGCAGCTCCTACGAGCAGTACTTC.